The 27 T cell receptor beta chains in this list originate from one sample, sequenced in a study of T cells in Graves' hyperthyroidism and ophthalmopathy. RNA transcripts were the template for amplifying TCR beta CDR3 regions. Carried out on the TCR CDR3, a first-round RT-PCR used the HTBI primer set. One entry per CDR3 protein results from TCRdb running MiXCR on the multiplex PCR reads. The sample lists around 580,000 distinct CDR3 sequences, around 45% occurring once. What was sequenced was peripheral blood or thyroid tissue (not recorded which). The receptors were gathered from a woman between 18 and 30 years old with Graves' hyperthyroidism.

This clonotype showed up just a few times. The chain combines TRBV7-9 with TRBJ2-7; a weak D match, TRBD2 (6 bases). The J call may be incorrect, as the DNA end agrees better with TRBJ2-1. CDR3 length: 13 residues. Germline V CDR1 and CDR2: SEHNR, FQNEAQ (reference sequence). CDR3 coding DNA: TGTGCCAGCAGCCTGACTAGGGCGAATGAGCAGTTCTTC. Residues: CASSLTRANEQFF.

V and J are TRBV9 and TRBJ1-2; D perhaps matches TRBD1 (6 bases). V was trimmed by 2 bases and J by 1 base, leaving 18 bases between them. Germline CDR1 is SGDLS and CDR2 is YYNGEE. CDR3 size: 17 residues. The CDR3 DNA reads TGTGCCAGCAGCGTTAGCTTTGGGACACTAAGTAACTATGGCTACACCTTC. Translating gives CASSVSFGTLSNYGYTF.

Concerning this clonotype itself: One end of the junction is discordant with germline, which a read error may explain. This chain joins TRBV10-2 and TRBJ2-7; D gene uncertain. Per germline, CDR1 WSHSY and CDR2 SAAADI. The CDR3 covers 12 residues. This chain's CDR3 is CASSRHVNEQCF. The CDR3 DNA is TGCGCCAGCAGCAGACATGTCAACGAGCAGTGCTTC.

This clonotype was found many times. The CDR3 protein is CASSERLAGAGANVLTF. Here the CDR3 DNA reads TGTGCCAGCAGTGAACGACTAGCGGGAGCTGGGGCCAACGTCCTGACTTTC. The chain couples TRBV25-1 to TRBJ2-6, with 12 bases matching TRBD2. Germline values: CDR1 MGHDK, CDR2 SYGVNS. With V trimmed by 2 bases and J by 2 bases, 1 base remained unmatched. The CDR3 extends over 17 amino acids.

This clonotype was seen ten or more times. The V gene is TRBV5-6, the J gene TRBJ2-6; perhaps TRBD1 as D (6 bases). V was shortened by 4 bases and J by 0 bases, with 8 bases between the two germline ends. This CDR3 has 15 residues. Germline values: CDR1 SGHDT, CDR2 YYEEEE. CDR3 protein: CASSPGDSGANVLTF. CDR3 coding DNA: TGTGCCAGCAGCCCAGGGGACTCTGGGGCCAACGTCCTGACTTTC.

Details on this clonotype: A single base separates this from a much larger clone, so it may be a read error. The chain combines TRBV13 with TRBJ2-5, with unresolved D. Germline V gives CDR1 PRHDT, CDR2 FYEKMQ (reference sequence). This CDR3 spans 16 amino acids. This chain's CDR3 is CARSPWLMSSKETQYF. DNA of the CDR3: TGTGCCCGCAGTCCCTGGCTAATGAGTAGTAAGGAGACCCAGTACTTC.

This clonotype was observed many times. The V and J genes are TRBV5-1 and TRBJ1-1, with D perhaps TRBD1 (6 bases). This CDR3 comprises 13 residues. Looked up from germline, CDR1 is SGHRS and CDR2 is YFSETQ. V lost 7 bases and J lost 0, with 10 bases in between. CDR3 in amino acids: CASSGHLNTEAFF. The DNA for the CDR3 is TGCGCCAGCTCGGGACACCTGAACACTGAAGCTTTCTTT.

In DNA, the CDR3 is TGTGCCAGCAGCTTAATCGGGGATCTCTCACTGTGTAGCAATCAGCCCCAGCATTTT. Protein: CASSLIGDLSLCSNQPQHF. The chain carries TRBV7-9 and TRBJ1-5; D is undetermined. The CDR3 sequence is 19 residues long. In germline, CDR1 is SEHNR, CDR2 FQNEAQ (reference sequence). Trimming left V 2 bases short and J 0 bases short, with 20 bases between.

On this clonotype: This may be a read error, as it is one base from a much larger clone. The rearrangement links TRBV6-2 or TRBV6-3 to TRBJ2-2, with TRBD2 matching 10 bases. There are 19 residues in the CDR3. Germline-derived CDR1 and CDR2 are MNHEY and SVGEGT. The CDR3 bases are TGTGCCAGCAGTTTATCCGTCCCCGGCCTAGCGGGAGCCACCGAGGAGCTGTTTTTT. Its protein product is CASSLSVPGLAGATEELFF.

This clonotype was recorded only once. The rearrangement links TRBV2 to TRBJ1-1; weak D call: TRBD1 (5 bases). From germline, CDR1 is SNHLY and CDR2 FYNNEI. There are 12 residues in the CDR3. The V end was cut by 6 bases, the J end by 6 bases, with 11 bases between. The CDR3 spells CASRIGAAEAFF. The CDR3, as DNA: TGTGCCAGCAGAATAGGGGCCGCTGAAGCTTTCTTT.

On this clonotype itself: A much larger clone differs by one base, so this may be a read error. Since no conserved phenylalanine or tryptophan closes the CDR3, a read error is the likely cause. V and J are TRBV9 and TRBJ2-5; D may be TRBD1 (7 bases). In germline, CDR1 is SGDLS, CDR2 YYNGEE. This CDR3 comprises 14 residues. The germline V and J ends were trimmed by 3 bases and 7 bases, with 16 bases remaining between them. This chain's CDR3 is CASSAPGGPVTQYL. The CDR3 nucleotides read TGTGCCAGCAGCGCACCAGGGGGGCCAGTGACCCAGTACCTC.

This clonotype showed up just once. The rearrangement links TRBV6-5 to TRBJ2-5; 7 bases map to TRBD1. This CDR3 contains 15 residues. CDR1 is MNHEY, CDR2 SVGAGI, per germline. The V gene end was trimmed by 2 bases and the J gene end by 5 bases; junction bases not matched to a gene: 8. The CDR3 protein is CASSYGTVGYETQYF. CDR3 DNA sequence: TGTGCCAGCAGTTACGGGACAGTGGGTTACGAGACCCAGTACTTC.

The rearrangement joins TRBV2 to TRBJ1-2; D not certain. The V end lost 3 bases, the J end lost 4 bases, and 15 bases lay between the germline ends. Germline V gene data show CDR1 as SNHLY and CDR2 as FYNNEI. The CDR3 runs 15 residues. The CDR3 bases are TGTGCCAGCAGTGAGGAGGCTAGCGGGAGCTATGGCTACACCTTC. This encodes CASSEEASGSYGYTF.

The CDR3 is CASSPLEGTDTQYF. The DNA of the CDR3 is TGTGCCAGCAGCCCCCTGGAGGGCACAGATACGCAGTATTTT. The rearrangement links TRBV9 to TRBJ2-3, with D tentatively TRBD2 (5 bases). The CDR3 covers 14 residues. The germline CDR1 and CDR2 sequences are SGDLS and YYNGEE. With 4 bases removed from V and 1 base from J, the gap between germline ends came to 10 bases.

This chain joins TRBV30 and TRBJ1-5, with a weak D call TRBD1 (5 bases). The CDR3 length is 13 residues. CDR1 is GTSNPN and CDR2 is SVGIG in the germline V gene (reference sequence). The V and J ends lost 2 bases and 10 bases respectively, with 15 bases between them. The CDR3 here is CAWSKDRIAPQHF. DNA for the CDR3: TGTGCCTGGAGTAAAGACAGAATCGCCCCCCAGCATTTT.

This clonotype was observed at least ten times. This chain uses TRBV29-1 with TRBJ1-1; D is unresolved. Trimming pared 4 bases from V and 3 bases from J, leaving 6 bases between. CDR3 length: 11 residues. CDR1 is SQVTM, CDR2 ANQGSEA, per germline. The CDR3 region is CSVVVYTEAFF. The CDR3 DNA sequence: TGCAGCGTTGTTGTGTACACTGAAGCTTTCTTT.

This clonotype was observed many times. This chain connects TRBV20-1 to TRBJ2-7; D remains unclear. Trimming cost V 6 bases and J 1 base, with 10 bases left between them. The germline V gene has CDR1 DFQATT and CDR2 SNEGSKA (reference sequence). This CDR3 has 12 amino acids. The chain's CDR3 is CSARRRSYEQYF. The CDR3 DNA is TGCAGTGCAAGGAGACGGTCCTACGAGCAGTACTTC.

This clonotype came up many times. The chain is built from TRBV12-3 or TRBV12-4 and TRBJ1-4; no clear D. With 6 bases removed from V and 12 bases from J, the gap between germline ends came to 11 bases. The CDR3 has 11 amino acids. CDR3 residues: CASSRTTELFF. For the CDR3, the DNA is TGTGCCAGCAGCCGGACCACGGAACTGTTTTTT.

The rearrangement joins TRBV27 to TRBJ2-7; 7 bases agree with TRBD2. Unmatched junction bases numbered 11, after V lost 6 bases and J lost 3 bases. From germline, CDR1 is MNHEY and CDR2 SMNVEV (reference sequence). This CDR3 region has 15 residues. The CDR3 is CASSPGLADIYEQYF. The CDR3 DNA follows: TGTGCCAGCAGCCCGGGGCTAGCGGATATCTACGAGCAGTACTTC.

V usage is TRBV7-3 and J usage is TRBJ2-7, with 10 bases lining up with TRBD2. Germline CDR1 is SGHTA and CDR2 is FQGTGA. V lost 1 base and J lost 4; bases outside the gene matches: 4. The CDR3 contains 15 residues. The CDR3 nucleotides are TGTGCCAGCAGCTTAATTGTTAGCGGGAGGTACGAGCAGTACTTC. It codes for CASSLIVSGRYEQYF. The entire variable domain, with the rest obtained from reference TRBV7-3 and TRBJ2-7, is as follows: GAGVSQTPSNKVTEKGKYVELRCDPISGHTALYWYRQSLGQGPEFLIYFQGTGAADDSGLPNDRFFAVRPEGSVSTLKIQRTERGDSAVYLCASSLIVSGRYEQYFGPGTRLTVT.

This clonotype showed up many times. This chain connects TRBV6-5 to TRBJ1-2, with D unresolved. The germline V gene has CDR1 MNHEY and CDR2 SVGAGI. This CDR3 has 12 amino acids. Deletions cut 5 bases from V and 4 bases from J, with 8 bases between. This CDR3 is CASSPTLYGYTF. DNA of the CDR3: TGTGCCAGCAGTCCTACGCTCTATGGCTACACCTTC.

The chain recombines TRBV7-9 with TRBJ2-7, with 9 bases identical to TRBD2. V lost 11 bases, J lost 2 bases, and 13 bases stayed unmatched. CDR3 length: 15 amino acids. Germline V gives CDR1 SEHNR, CDR2 FQNEAQ (reference sequence). The DNA for the CDR3 is TGTGCCTGGAGTAATAGCGGGAGTCGGGCCTACGAGCAGTACTTC. Translating gives CAWSNSGSRAYEQYF.

The J gene is TRBJ1-2, the V gene TRBV4-1; 7 nucleotides line up with TRBD1. The CDR3 contains 17 residues. J was trimmed by 4 bases and V by 3 bases; bases with no gene match: 14. The germline CDR1 and CDR2 sequences are MGHRA and YSYEKL. The CDR3 coding sequence is TGCGCCAGCAGCCACCCAGGCCCCAGGGGGAGAGGCTATGGCTACACCTTC. It yields the protein CASSHPGPRGRGYGYTF.

The chain has TRBV7-9 and TRBJ1-1; tentatively, D is TRBD1 (6 bases). The CDR3 loop spans 10 amino acids. CDR1 and CDR2 (germline): SEHNR, FQNEAQ (reference sequence). Trimming pared 11 bases from V and 7 bases from J, leaving 11 bases between. The chain's CDR3 is CASRTDEAFF. CDR3 nucleotide sequence: TGTGCCTCCCGGACAGATGAAGCTTTCTTT.

Here the CDR3 reads CASSLFTDLYEQYF. As DNA, the CDR3 is TGTGCCAGCAGCTTATTTACAGACCTCTACGAGCAGTACTTC. The chain employs TRBV7-9 and TRBJ2-7; D gene unclear. The CDR3 loop spans 14 amino acids. V dropped 2 bases and J dropped 3 bases, with 11 bases sitting between them. From germline, CDR1 is SEHNR and CDR2 FQNEAQ (reference sequence).

This clonotype appeared many times. A much larger clone differs by one base, so this may be a read error. For the CDR3, the DNA is TGTGCCAGCAGCTGGGACACCGGCAATCAGCCCCAGCATTTT. It is translated as CASSWDTGNQPQHF. The chain is built from TRBV11-2 and TRBJ1-5; possibly TRBD1 for D (6 bases). CDR1 and CDR2 (germline): SGHAT, FQNNGV. V was cut by 4 bases and J by 2 bases, with 9 bases left in between. This CDR3 has 14 amino acids.

Regarding this clonotype: This CDR3 fails to terminate in the conserved phenylalanine or tryptophan, so it likely reflects a read error. It is unclear where the CDR3 begins or ends on the DNA, so no DNA is shown, and the CDR3 is as TCRdb lists it. The chain couples TRBV20-1 to TRBJ2-2. The germline CDR1 and CDR2 sequences are DFQATT and SNEGSKA (reference sequence). The CDR3 has 13 amino acids, counting both end residues. CDR3 sequence: CSARAPNTGELVL.